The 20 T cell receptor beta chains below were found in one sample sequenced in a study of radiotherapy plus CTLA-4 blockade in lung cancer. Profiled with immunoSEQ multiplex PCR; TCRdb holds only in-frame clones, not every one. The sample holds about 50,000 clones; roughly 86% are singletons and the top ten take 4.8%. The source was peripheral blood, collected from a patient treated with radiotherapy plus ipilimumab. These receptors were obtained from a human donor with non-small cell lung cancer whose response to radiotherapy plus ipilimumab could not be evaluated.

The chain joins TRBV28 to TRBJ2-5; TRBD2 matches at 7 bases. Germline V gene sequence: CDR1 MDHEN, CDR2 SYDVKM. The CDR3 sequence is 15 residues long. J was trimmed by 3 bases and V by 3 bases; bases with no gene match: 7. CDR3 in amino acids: CASSFPRREKETQYF. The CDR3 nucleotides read TGTGCCAGCAGTTTCCCGAGGCGGGAGAAAGAGACCCAGTACTTC.

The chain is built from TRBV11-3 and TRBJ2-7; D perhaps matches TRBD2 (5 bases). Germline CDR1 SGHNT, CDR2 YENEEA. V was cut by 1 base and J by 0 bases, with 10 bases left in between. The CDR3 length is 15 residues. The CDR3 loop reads CASSLGVGSSYEQYF. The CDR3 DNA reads TGTGCCAGCAGCTTAGGGGTGGGGAGCTCCTACGAGCAGTACTTC. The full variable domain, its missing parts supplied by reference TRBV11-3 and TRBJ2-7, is EAGVVQSPRYKIIEKKQPVAFWCNPISGHNTLYWYLQNLGQGPELLIRYENEEAVDDSQLPKDRFSAERLKGVDSTLKIQPAELGDSAVYLCASSLGVGSSYEQYFGPGTRLTVT.

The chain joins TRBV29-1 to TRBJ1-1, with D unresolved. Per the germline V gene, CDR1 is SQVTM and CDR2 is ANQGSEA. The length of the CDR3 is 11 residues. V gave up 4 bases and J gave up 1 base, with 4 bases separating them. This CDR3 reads CSVASNTEAFF. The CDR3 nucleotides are TGCAGCGTTGCATCGAACACTGAAGCTTTCTTT.

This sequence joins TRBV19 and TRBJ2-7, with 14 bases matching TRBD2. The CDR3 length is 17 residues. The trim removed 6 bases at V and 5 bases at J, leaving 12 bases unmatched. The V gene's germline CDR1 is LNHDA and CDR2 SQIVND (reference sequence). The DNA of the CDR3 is TGTGCCAGTAGGGGAGGGACTAGCGGGAGACTCTGGGACGAGCAGTACTTC. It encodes CASRGGTSGRLWDEQYF.

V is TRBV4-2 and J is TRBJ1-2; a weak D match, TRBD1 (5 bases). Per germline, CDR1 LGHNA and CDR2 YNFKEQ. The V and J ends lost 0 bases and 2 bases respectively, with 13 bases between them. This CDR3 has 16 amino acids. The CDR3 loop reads CASSQDPGVWNYGYTF. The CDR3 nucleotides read TGTGCCAGCAGCCAAGATCCGGGGGTATGGAACTATGGCTACACCTTC.

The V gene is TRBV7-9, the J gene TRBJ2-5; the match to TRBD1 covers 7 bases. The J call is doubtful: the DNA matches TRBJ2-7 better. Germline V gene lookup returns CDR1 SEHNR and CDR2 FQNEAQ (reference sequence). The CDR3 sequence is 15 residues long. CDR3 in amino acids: CASSLNPGTVYEQYF. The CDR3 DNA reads TGTGCCAGCAGCTTAAACCCCGGGACAGTCTACGAGCAGTACTTC.

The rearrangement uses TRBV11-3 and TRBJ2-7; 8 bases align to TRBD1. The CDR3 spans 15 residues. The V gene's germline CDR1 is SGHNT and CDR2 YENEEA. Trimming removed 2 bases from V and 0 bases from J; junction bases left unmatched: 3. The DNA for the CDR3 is TGTGCCAGCAGCTTACGGACAGGGTCCTCCTACGAGCAGTACTTC. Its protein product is CASSLRTGSSYEQYF.

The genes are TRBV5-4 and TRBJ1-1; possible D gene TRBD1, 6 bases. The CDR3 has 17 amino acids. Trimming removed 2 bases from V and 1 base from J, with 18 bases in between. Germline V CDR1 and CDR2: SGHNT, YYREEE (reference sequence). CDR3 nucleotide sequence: TGTGCCAGCAGCTTACGCTCAGGGGTTACATGGAACACTGAAGCTTTCTTT. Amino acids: CASSLRSGVTWNTEAFF.

The CDR3 loop reads CASSSLAVTSTDTQYF. CDR3 bases: TGTGCCAGCAGTTCCCTAGCGGTAACTAGCACAGATACGCAGTATTTT. This chain uses TRBV27 with TRBJ2-3, with TRBD2 identical over 7 bases. This CDR3 has 16 amino acids. Germline trimming cut 4 bases from V and 0 bases from J; bases unmatched to any gene: 7. Germline CDR1 MNHEY, CDR2 SMNVEV (reference sequence).

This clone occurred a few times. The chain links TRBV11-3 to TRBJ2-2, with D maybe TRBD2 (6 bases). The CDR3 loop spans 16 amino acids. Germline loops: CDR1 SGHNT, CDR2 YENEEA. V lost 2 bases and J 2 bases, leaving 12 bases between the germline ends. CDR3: CASSLRTTPNTGELFF. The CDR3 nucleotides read TGTGCCAGCAGCTTACGGACTACCCCCAACACCGGGGAGCTGTTTTTT.

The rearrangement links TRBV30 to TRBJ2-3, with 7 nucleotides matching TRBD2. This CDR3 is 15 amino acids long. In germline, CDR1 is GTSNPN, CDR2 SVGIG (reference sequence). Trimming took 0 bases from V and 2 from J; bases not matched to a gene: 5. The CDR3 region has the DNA TGTGCCTGGAGTGTAGGCGGGAGCTTCACAGATACGCAGTATTTT. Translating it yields CAWSVGGSFTDTQYF.

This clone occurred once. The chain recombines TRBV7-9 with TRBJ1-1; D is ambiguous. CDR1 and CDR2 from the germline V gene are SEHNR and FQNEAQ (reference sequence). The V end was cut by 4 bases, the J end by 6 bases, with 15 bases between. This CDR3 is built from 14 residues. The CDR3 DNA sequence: TGTGCCAGCAGCTCCAGAGGGATTAAGTCTGAAGCTTTCTTT. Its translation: CASSSRGIKSEAFF.

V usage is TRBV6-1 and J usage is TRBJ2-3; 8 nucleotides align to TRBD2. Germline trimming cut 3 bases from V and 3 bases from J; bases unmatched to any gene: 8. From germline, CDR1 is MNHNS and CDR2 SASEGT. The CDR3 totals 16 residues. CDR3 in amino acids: CASSELASGYTDTQYF. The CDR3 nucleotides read TGTGCCAGCAGTGAGTTGGCTAGCGGGTATACAGATACGCAGTATTTT.

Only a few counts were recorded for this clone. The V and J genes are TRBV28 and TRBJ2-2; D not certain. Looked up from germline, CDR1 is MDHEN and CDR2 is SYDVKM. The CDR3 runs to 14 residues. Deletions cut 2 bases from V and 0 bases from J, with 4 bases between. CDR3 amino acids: CASSLVSNTGELFF. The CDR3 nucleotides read TGTGCCAGCAGTTTAGTATCGAACACCGGGGAGCTGTTTTTT.

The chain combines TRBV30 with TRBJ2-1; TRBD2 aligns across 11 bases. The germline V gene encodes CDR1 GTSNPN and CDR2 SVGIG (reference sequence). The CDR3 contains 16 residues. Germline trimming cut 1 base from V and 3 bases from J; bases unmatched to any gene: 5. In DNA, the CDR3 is TGTGCCTGGAGTGGCCCCGGGACTAGCGGCTACAATGAGCAGTTCTTC. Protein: CAWSGPGTSGYNEQFF.

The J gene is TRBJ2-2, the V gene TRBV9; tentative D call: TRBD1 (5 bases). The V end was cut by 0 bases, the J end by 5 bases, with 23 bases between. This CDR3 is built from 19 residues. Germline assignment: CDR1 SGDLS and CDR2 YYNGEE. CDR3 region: CASSVVKGQGPSWTGELFF. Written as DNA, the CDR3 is TGTGCCAGCAGCGTAGTTAAGGGGCAGGGTCCCAGTTGGACCGGGGAGCTGTTTTTT.

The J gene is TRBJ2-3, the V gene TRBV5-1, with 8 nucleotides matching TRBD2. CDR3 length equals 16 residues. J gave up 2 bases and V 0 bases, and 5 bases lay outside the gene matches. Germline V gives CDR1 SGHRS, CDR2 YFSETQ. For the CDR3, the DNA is TGCGCCAGCAGCTTGGGGCCTAGCGGGTTCACAGATACGCAGTATTTT. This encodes CASSLGPSGFTDTQYF. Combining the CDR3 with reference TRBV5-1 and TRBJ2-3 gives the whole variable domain KAGVTQTPRYLIKTRGQQVTLSCSPISGHRSVSWYQQTPGQGLQFLFEYFSETQRNKGNFPGRFSGRQFSNSRSEMNVSTLELGDSALYLCASSLGPSGFTDTQYFGPGTRLTVL.

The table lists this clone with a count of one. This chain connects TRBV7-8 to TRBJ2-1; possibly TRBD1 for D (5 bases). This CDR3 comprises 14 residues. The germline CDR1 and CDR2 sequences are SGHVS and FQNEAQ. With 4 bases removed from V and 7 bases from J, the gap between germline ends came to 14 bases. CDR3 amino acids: CASSSYQRGNEQFF. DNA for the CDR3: TGTGCCAGCAGCTCGTATCAAAGGGGTAATGAGCAGTTCTTC. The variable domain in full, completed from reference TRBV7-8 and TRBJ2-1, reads GAGVSQSPRYKVAKRGQDVALRCDPISGHVSLFWYQQALGQGPEFLTYFQNEAQLDKSGLPSDRFFAERPEGSVSTLKIQRTQQEDSAVYLCASSSYQRGNEQFFGPGTRLTVL.

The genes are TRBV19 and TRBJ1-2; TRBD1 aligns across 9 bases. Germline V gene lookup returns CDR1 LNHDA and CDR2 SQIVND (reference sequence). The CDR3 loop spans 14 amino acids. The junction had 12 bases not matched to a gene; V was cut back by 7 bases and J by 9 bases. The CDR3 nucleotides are TGTGCCAGTAAAGAAACCGGGACAGGGATGAGCTACACCTTC. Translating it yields CASKETGTGMSYTF.

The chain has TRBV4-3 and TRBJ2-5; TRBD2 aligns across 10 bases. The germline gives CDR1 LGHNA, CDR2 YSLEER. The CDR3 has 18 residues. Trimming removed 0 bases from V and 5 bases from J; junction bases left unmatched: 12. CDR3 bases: TGCGCCAGCAGCCAAGAGATACCCAGCGGGAGGGCCCGGGAGACCCAGTACTTC. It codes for CASSQEIPSGRARETQYF.